This T cell receptor beta chain was identified during a study of low-dose radiotherapy and immunotherapy resistance in tumors. Primers targeting TRAV and TRBV primed first-strand cDNA, covering alpha and beta chains. TCR amplification used 20 PCR cycles, a constant-region primer and a V-primer adapter. Isolated mRNA underwent amplification via in vitro transcription. TCRdb processed the reads anew with MiXCR; each CDR3 protein has one entry. The table lists about 82,000 distinct CDR3 sequences, over 15% of them singletons. Stated time point: before trial treatment. Along with nivolumab and ipilimumab, donors received aspirin, low-dose cyclophosphamide and low-dose radiotherapy. Tumors of eligible patients were advanced, solid and lacking tumor-infiltrating lymphocytes. This clonotype was detected many times. The input for sequencing was PBMCs, taken before treatment. The clonotype originates from a male donor with prostate cancer.

CDR3 region: CASSQGPGGGLAGVSLVEQFF. CDR3 coding DNA: TGCGCCAGCAGCCAAGGTCCCGGTGGGGGACTAGCGGGAGTTTCTTTGGTTGAGCAGTTCTTC. The V gene is TRBV4-1, the J gene TRBJ2-1, with 14 bases aligning to TRBD2. V lost 1 base to trimming and J lost 9 bases; unmatched junction nucleotides: 20. Germline V gene data show CDR1 as MGHRA and CDR2 as YSYEKL. This CDR3 spans 21 amino acids.